The TCR beta chain under discussion was sequenced for a study of T cells expressing NK-cell markers. Worth noting for this clonotype: What it binds is not known.

TCRdb reprocessed the 5' RACE reads and reports one entry per CDR3 protein, with no DNA. The sample data list around 260,000 distinct CDR3 sequences. The study's findings and limits: Whether expanded NKG2C+ T cell clones were HCMV-specific remained unclear.

Germline V gene lookup returns CDR1 SGHTA and CDR2 FQGTGA. The length of the CDR3 is 15 residues. This receptor was identified in a woman between 18 and 70 years old in good health. Specimen: blood T cells: a sorted CD56 or NKG2C T cell subset, CD4+ or CD8+ T cells, or bulk PBMC T cells (not recorded which). The gene calls are TRBV7-3 and TRBJ2-2; TCRdb's D call, TRBD1, is unchecked because there is no DNA. CDR3: CASSLLGPNTGELFF.